This T cell receptor (beta chain) was captured by sequencing in a study of post-analysis software for immune sequencing data. Sequencing libraries made from TCR beta cDNA carried unique molecular identifiers. Input populations of 1 to 10 million T cells gave rise to around 480,000 cDNA molecules. TCRdb redid the calling of the PCR reads with MiXCR, one entry per CDR3 protein. The sample yields 750,000 to 900,000 distinct CDR3 sequences, about half seen once. CDR1 MNHEY and CDR2 SMNVEV come from the germline V gene (reference sequence). V lost 0 bases, J lost 1 base, and 7 bases lay in between. The CDR3 is 15 residues long. Findings of the study overall: Four or five TRBV segments were more frequent in patients than controls; TRBV5-6, TRBV5-1 and TRBV20-1 belonged to this group. Significantly decreased normalized Chao1 diversity was recorded for multiple sclerosis patients relative to controls.

This clonotype occurred a few times. Antigen: not known. This sequence originates from a girl aged 10 to 17 with multiple sclerosis. The specimen sequenced was blood. The chain links TRBV27 to TRBJ2-4, with TRBD1 as a possible D gene (5 bases). This chain's CDR3 is CASSLSGAAKNIQYF. CDR3 bases: TGTGCCAGCAGTTTATCTGGGGCGGCCAAAAACATTCAGTACTTC.